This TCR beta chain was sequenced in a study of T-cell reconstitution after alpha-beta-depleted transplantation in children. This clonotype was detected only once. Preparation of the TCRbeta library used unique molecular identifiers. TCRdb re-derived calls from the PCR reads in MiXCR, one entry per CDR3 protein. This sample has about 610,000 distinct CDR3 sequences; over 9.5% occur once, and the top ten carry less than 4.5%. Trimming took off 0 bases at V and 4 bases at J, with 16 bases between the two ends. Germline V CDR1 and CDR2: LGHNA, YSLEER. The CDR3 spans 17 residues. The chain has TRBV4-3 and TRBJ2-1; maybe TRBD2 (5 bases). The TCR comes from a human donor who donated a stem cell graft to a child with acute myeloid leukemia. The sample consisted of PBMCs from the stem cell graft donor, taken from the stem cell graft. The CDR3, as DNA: TGCGCCAGCAGCCAAGATATTACGGACTCGATGTACAATGAGCAGTTCTTC. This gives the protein CASSQDITDSMYNEQFF.